The next 7 T cell receptor beta chains were all read from a single sample in a study of T cells in Graves' hyperthyroidism and ophthalmopathy. RNA transcripts provided the source from which TCR beta CDR3 regions were amplified. RT-PCR in the first round (using the HTBI primer set) targeted the TCR CDR3. TCRdb redid the calling of the multiplex PCR reads with MiXCR, one entry per CDR3 protein. The table lists about 840,000 distinct CDR3 sequences, more than 30% of them singletons, with approximately 8.7% in the top ten. Sequencing used blood. These receptors all stem from a man aged 18 to 29 with Graves' hyperthyroidism.

The CDR3: CASSGEGQGENYGYTF. The CDR3, as DNA: TGTGCCAGCAGTGGCGAGGGACAGGGGGAAAACTATGGCTACACCTTC. V and J are TRBV25-1 and TRBJ1-2, with TRBD1 matching 11 bases. The CDR3 contains 16 residues. V was clipped by 4 bases and J by 2 bases; unmatched bases: 6. The germline gives CDR1 MGHDK, CDR2 SYGVNS.

The sample holds many counts of this clonotype. The gene calls are TRBV20-1 and TRBJ2-5; 10 positions agree with TRBD2. Germline CDR1 DFQATT, CDR2 SNEGSKA (reference sequence). Trimming at V came to 5 bases and at J to 6 bases, leaving 9 bases not matched to a gene. The CDR3 is 14 amino acids. The CDR3 sequence: CSAESGGDVKTQYF. CDR3 DNA: TGCAGTGCTGAGAGCGGGGGGGACGTGAAGACCCAGTACTTC.

This chain connects TRBV29-1 to TRBJ2-2; D is perhaps TRBD2 (6 bases). The CDR3 loop spans 13 amino acids. V was shortened by 3 bases and J by 4 bases, with 9 bases between the two germline ends. In germline, CDR1 is SQVTM, CDR2 ANQGSEA. The CDR3 here is CSVDVGGTGELFF. CDR3 bases: TGCAGCGTTGATGTGGGGGGCACCGGGGAGCTGTTTTTT.

In this sample, this clonotype turned up many times. The chain has TRBV19 and TRBJ1-6, with TRBD1 as a possible D gene (6 bases). The CDR3 is 14 amino acids. With 6 bases removed from V and 7 bases from J, the gap between germline ends came to 13 bases. Germline V gene sequence: CDR1 LNHDA, CDR2 SQIVND (reference sequence). This chain's CDR3 is CASSPGHSNSPLHF. The CDR3 coding sequence is TGTGCCAGTAGCCCGGGACACTCAAATTCACCCCTCCACTTT.

This clonotype was counted once. The chain employs TRBV19 and TRBJ2-7; 10 nucleotides align to TRBD2. Germline V gene lookup returns CDR1 LNHDA and CDR2 SQIVND (reference sequence). The CDR3 spans 15 residues. J lost 6 bases, V lost 9 bases, and 14 bases had no gene match. CDR3 residues: CASSLNPGLASEQYF. The CDR3 DNA is TGTGCCAGCAGTTTAAATCCGGGACTAGCGTCCGAGCAGTACTTC.

The sample holds a few counts of this clonotype. The chain recombines TRBV19 with TRBJ2-6; D is unclear. Trimming cost V 1 base and J 3 bases, with 7 bases left between them. The germline V gene encodes CDR1 LNHDA and CDR2 SQIVND (reference sequence). The CDR3 is 15 residues long. CDR3 loop: CASSIGLDGANVLTF. The CDR3 DNA sequence: TGTGCCAGTAGTATAGGTCTTGATGGGGCCAACGTCCTGACTTTC.

Comments on this clonotype: The junction does not match germline at one end; this may be a read error. The CDR3 nucleotides read TGCAGTGCTGGGGCCGGGGAGCAGTTTTTT. It encodes CSAGAGEQFF. The chain has TRBV20-1 and TRBJ2-2; perhaps D is TRBD1 or TRBD2 (5 bases each). Germline CDR1 is DFQATT and CDR2 is SNEGSKA (reference sequence). This CDR3 has 10 amino acids.